A single sample gave rise to the 5 T cell receptor beta chains below, sequenced in a study of blood T cell repertoires in COVID-19. Clones were sequenced by immunoSEQ multiplex PCR, and TCRdb holds only the in-frame ones, with some missing. This sample has roughly 230,000 clones, with 80% to 85% found just once. The sequencing sample was made of PBMCs or T cells enriched from blood (not recorded which). Receptor source: a man aged 45 to 65 who had recovered from COVID-19.

Written as DNA, the CDR3 is TGTGCCAGCAACACCTTGGGGACTAGCGGGGGGGCCAAAGAGAGGGAGCAGTTCTTC. This gives the protein CASNTLGTSGGAKEREQFF. The chain has TRBV28 and TRBJ2-1; the match to TRBD2 covers 16 bases. This CDR3 has 19 residues. Germline CDR1 MDHEN, CDR2 SYDVKM. J gave up 10 bases and V 7 bases, and 19 bases lay outside the gene matches.

The J gene is TRBJ2-7, the V gene TRBV9; 7 bases match TRBD1. CDR3 length equals 14 residues. V was clipped by 0 bases and J by 4 bases; unmatched bases: 4. The germline V gene has CDR1 SGDLS and CDR2 YYNGEE. The CDR3 nucleotides read TGTGCCAGCAGCGTAGTCAGGGGGACGTACGAGCAGTACTTC. It is translated as CASSVVRGTYEQYF.

This clone has a single count. V usage is TRBV19 and J usage is TRBJ1-6; 11 positions match TRBD1. The CDR3 runs to 14 residues. Trimming cost V 4 bases and J 10 bases; bases outside gene matches: 3. Germline assignment: CDR1 LNHDA and CDR2 SQIVND (reference sequence). The CDR3 reads CASSTGTGGSPLHF. CDR3 DNA: TGTGCCAGTAGTACCGGGACAGGGGGATCACCCCTCCACTTT.

The CDR3 DNA reads as TGTGCCAGCAGTCCGACCCCCAGGGGCGATGAGCAGTTCTTC. Protein: CASSPTPRGDEQFF. The chain combines TRBV6-4 with TRBJ2-1; TRBD1 is a possible D gene (6 bases). V lost 5 bases and J 8 bases, leaving 16 bases between the germline ends. The CDR3 length is 14 residues. Looked up from germline, CDR1 is MRHNA and CDR2 is SNTAGT.

The chain joins TRBV2 to TRBJ2-1; 9 bases fit TRBD1. The CDR3 has 15 amino acids. From germline, CDR1 is SNHLY and CDR2 FYNNEI. The ends lost 6 bases at V and 4 bases at J; junction bases unmatched: 7. The CDR3 loop reads CASSEQGARYNEQFF. CDR3 nucleotides: TGTGCCAGCAGCGAACAGGGGGCTAGATACAATGAGCAGTTCTTC.